This TCR beta chain was captured in a study of radiation and T cells in renal cell carcinoma. Across the whole study: Nephrectomy followed 15 Gy stereotactic body radiation by 4 weeks.

Profiled with immunoSEQ multiplex PCR; TCRdb holds only in-frame clones, not every one. The repertoire holds 100,000 to 150,000 clones, with 81% as singletons. The time point denotes: blood 2 weeks post-SBRT. Indicated treatment: 15 Gy SBRT to primary tumor, nephrectomy 4 weeks later. Radiation-treated patients gave blood at baseline, week 2 and week 4. Clear cell pathology was present in this patient's renal cell carcinoma. Germline V gives CDR1 MGHRA, CDR2 YSYEKL. V was cut by 0 bases and J by 0 bases, with 12 bases left in between. The CDR3 has 17 residues. The chain recombines TRBV4-1 with TRBJ1-5; D ambiguous. This material consisted of blood, taken from a patient whose treatment included radiotherapy and nephrectomy. The TCR comes from a man aged 45-65 years with renal cell carcinoma. The CDR3 nucleotides read TGCGCCAGCAGCCAAGATGTGAGGGATTATAGCAATCAGCCCCAGCATTTT. Translating it yields CASSQDVRDYSNQPQHF.